The rows below give T cell receptor beta chains drawn from one sample of a study of blood T cell repertoires in COVID-19. Assay used: immunoSEQ multiplex PCR; TCRdb lists only in-frame clones, some missing. Here the sample spans around 130,000 clones, approximately 84% being singletons. The sequencing sample was made of peripheral blood. The source is a woman of 80 years or more with acute or convalescent COVID-19. The CDR3 runs from the conserved cysteine through the conserved F or W. The order of the fields is V gene, clone size, D gene, J gene, CDR3 protein, CDR3 DNA. A D gene is named only where the DNA matches it firmly. Part of the rows lack a size; the others show once, few, many or a class for expanded clones.

V: TRBV6-6; size: NA; D: NA; J: TRBJ2-2; CDR3: CASSYERNTGELFF; DNA: TGTGCCAGCAGTTACGAGAGGAACACCGGGGAGCTGTTTTTT
V: TRBV19; size: NA; D: NA; J: TRBJ1-6; CDR3: CASASTDNSPLHF; DNA: TGTGCCAGCGCCTCGACAGATAATTCACCCCTCCACTTT
V: TRBV29-1; size: NA; D: TRBD1; J: TRBJ2-1; CDR3: CSGGQGSANEQFF; DNA: TGCAGCGGGGGACAGGGGTCCGCCAATGAGCAGTTCTTC
V: TRBV7-9; size: NA; D: TRBD1; J: TRBJ2-3; CDR3: CASSPDRGYGTDTQYF; DNA: TGTGCCAGCAGTCCGGACAGGGGTTATGGCACAGATACGCAGTATTTT
V: TRBV12-5; size: NA; D: TRBD2; J: TRBJ2-1; CDR3: CASGLVLGTRRNEQFF; DNA: TGTGCTAGTGGTTTGGTACTAGGGACTAGGAGGAATGAGCAGTTCTTC
V: TRBV5-1; size: NA; D: TRBD1; J: TRBJ2-2; CDR3: CASSFPTGAIGTGELFF; DNA: TGCGCCAGCAGCTTCCCCACAGGGGCGATTGGTACCGGGGAGCTGTTTTTT
V: TRBV30; size: NA; D: NA; J: TRBJ2-7; CDR3: CAWSSDGVEQYF; DNA: TGTGCCTGGAGCTCGGACGGGGTCGAGCAGTACTTC
V: TRBV4-1; size: NA; D: TRBD1; J: TRBJ2-7; CDR3: CASSQGDRSGEQYF; DNA: TGCGCCAGCAGCCAAGGGGACAGGTCCGGGGAGCAGTACTTC
V: TRBV2; size: NA; D: TRBD2; J: TRBJ2-5; CDR3: CASSVWTRKETQYF; DNA: TGTGCCAGCAGTGTCTGGACTAGAAAAGAGACTCAGTACTTC
V: TRBV4-3; size: NA; D: TRBD1; J: TRBJ1-1; CDR3: CASSQDGTAIEAFF; DNA: TGCGCCAGCAGCCAAGATGGGACAGCCATTGAAGCTTTCTTT
V: TRBV9; size: NA; D: TRBD1; J: TRBJ2-7; CDR3: CASSDGQGWEQYF; DNA: TGTGCCAGCAGCGACGGACAGGGCTGGGAGCAGTACTTC
V: TRBV18; size: NA; D: TRBD1; J: TRBJ1-5; CDR3: CASSPSTGDSNQPQHF; DNA: TGTGCCAGCTCACCATCGACAGGGGATAGCAATCAGCCCCAGCATTTT
V: TRBV5-1; size: once; D: TRBD2; J: TRBJ2-1; CDR3: CASSSGGGLDNEQFF; DNA: TGCGCCAGCAGCTCTGGCGGGGGGCTAGACAATGAGCAGTTCTTC
V: TRBV5-4; size: NA; D: TRBD2; J: TRBJ2-5; CDR3: CASSYKRGAIETQYF; DNA: TGTGCCAGCAGCTACAAGCGGGGGGCCATTGAGACCCAGTACTTC
V: TRBV7-2; size: once; D: TRBD2; J: TRBJ2-5; CDR3: CASSQGTSGETQYF; DNA: TGTGCCAGCAGCCAAGGGACTAGCGGAGAGACCCAGTACTTC
V: TRBV5-4; size: once; D: TRBD1; J: TRBJ1-2; CDR3: CASSFRDSNIYTF; DNA: TGTGCCAGCAGCTTTCGGGACAGCAATATCTACACCTTC
V: TRBV19; size: NA; D: TRBD2; J: TRBJ2-1; CDR3: CASSTFGTSGGNEQFF; DNA: TGTGCCAGTAGTACCTTCGGGACTAGCGGGGGAAATGAGCAGTTCTTC
V: TRBV3-1/TRBV3-2; size: NA; D: NA; J: TRBJ1-6; CDR3: CASRQGYNSPLHF; DNA: TGTGCCAGCAGGCAGGGGTATAATTCACCCCTCCACTTT
V: TRBV7-9; size: NA; D: NA; J: TRBJ2-5; CDR3: CASSRGQQETQYF; DNA: TGTGCCAGCAGCCGAGGACAGCAAGAGACCCAGTACTTC